These 25 T cell receptor beta chains share one sample of origin, sequenced in a study of blood T cell repertoires in COVID-19. The table came from immunoSEQ multiplex PCR; TCRdb's copy has only in-frame clones and leaves some out. Of about 130,000 clones listed, about 87% are singletons. The sequenced sample consisted of peripheral blood. These receptors all stem from a man aged 45 to 65 with active COVID-19.

This chain uses TRBV30 with TRBJ2-5; weak D call: TRBD2 (6 bases). This CDR3 has 17 residues. Germline loops: CDR1 GTSNPN, CDR2 SVGIG (reference sequence). Trimming pared 2 bases from V and 0 bases from J, leaving 19 bases between. CDR3 sequence (DNA): TGTGCCTGGAGTTTGGTTCGGGCGGGGTTGTACCAAGAGACCCAGTACTTC. Residues: CAWSLVRAGLYQETQYF.

The chain carries TRBV7-2 and TRBJ1-2; possibly TRBD1 for D (5 bases). Looked up from germline, CDR1 is SGHTA and CDR2 is FQGNSA. This CDR3 comprises 13 residues. V was trimmed by 1 base and J by 5 bases, leaving 8 bases between them. The CDR3 DNA sequence: TGTGCCAGCAGCTTAGGACAGCTTTATGGCTACACCTTC. This codes for CASSLGQLYGYTF.

The chain uses TRBV2 and TRBJ1-3; 9 bases are a match to TRBD1. There are 15 residues in the CDR3. The V segment lost 6 bases and the J segment 3 bases; nucleotides outside the gene matches: 6. Germline assignment: CDR1 SNHLY and CDR2 FYNNEI. The DNA for the CDR3 is TGTGCCAGCAGCCCCAGGACAGGGGATGGAAACACCATATATTTT. Its protein is CASSPRTGDGNTIYF.

This chain connects TRBV5-1 to TRBJ2-3, with 7 bases aligning to TRBD1. The CDR3 has 14 amino acids. Trimming cost V 4 bases and J 6 bases; bases outside gene matches: 8. Germline loops: CDR1 SGHRS, CDR2 YFSETQ. For the CDR3, the DNA is TGCGCCAGCAGCAAGGATACAGGGGCCGATACGCAGTATTTT. Its translation is CASSKDTGADTQYF.

V is TRBV4-1 and J is TRBJ2-1; TRBD2 matches at 9 bases. Germline V gives CDR1 MGHRA, CDR2 YSYEKL. With V trimmed by 4 bases and J by 9 bases, 13 bases remained unmatched. This CDR3 has 16 amino acids. CDR3 loop: CASSREGLTSGAEQFF. For the CDR3, the DNA is TGCGCCAGCAGCCGGGAAGGCCTGACTAGCGGAGCTGAGCAGTTCTTC.

The chain joins TRBV4-3 to TRBJ2-3; possible D gene TRBD2, 6 bases. This CDR3 comprises 14 residues. The germline gives CDR1 LGHNA, CDR2 YSLEER. V dropped 4 bases and J dropped 11 bases, with 19 bases sitting between them. CDR3 in amino acids: CASSPSGSGRMQYF. The CDR3 DNA follows: TGCGCCAGCAGCCCCTCGGGTAGCGGTCGGATGCAGTATTTT.

CDR3 region: CASRERGGPAEAFF. The CDR3 coding sequence is TGTGCCAGCAGAGAAAGGGGTGGCCCCGCTGAAGCTTTCTTT. This rearrangement joins TRBV2 to TRBJ1-1; maybe TRBD1 (5 bases). Germline CDR1 is SNHLY and CDR2 is FYNNEI. The ends were cut back, 6 bases at V and 6 bases at J, with 17 bases in the middle. CDR3 length: 14 amino acids. Looking up the rest from reference TRBV2 and TRBJ1-1 gives the full variable domain: EPEVTQTPSHQVTQMGQEVILRCVPISNHLYFYWYRQILGQKVEFLVSFYNNEISEKSEIFDDQFSVERPDGSNFTLKIRSTKLEDSAMYFCASRERGGPAEAFFGQGTRLTVV.

The chain recombines TRBV7-2 with TRBJ1-1; D ambiguous. The CDR3 contains 13 residues. The germline V gene encodes CDR1 SGHTA and CDR2 FQGNSA. V was clipped by 3 bases and J by 8 bases, with 13 bases between them. The CDR3 is CASSFYLELEAFF. The CDR3 coding sequence is TGTGCCAGCAGCTTTTACCTTGAGCTGGAAGCTTTCTTT.

This CDR3 reads CAISKGQGNSGTDTQYF. In DNA form, the CDR3 reads TGTGCCATCAGCAAGGGACAGGGCAATAGTGGCACAGATACGCAGTATTTT. This chain joins TRBV10-3 and TRBJ2-3; 9 bases agree with TRBD1. J lost 1 base, V lost 6 bases, and 11 bases had no gene match. Germline loops: CDR1 ENHRY, CDR2 SYGVKD. This CDR3 spans 17 amino acids.

CDR3 loop: CASSRGAETQYF. The CDR3 coding sequence is TGTGCCAGCAGCAGGGGCGCGGAGACCCAGTACTTC. The chain joins TRBV12-3 or TRBV12-4 to TRBJ2-5, with D possibly being TRBD1 (6 bases). There are 12 residues in the CDR3. V was trimmed by 6 bases and J by 5 bases, leaving 10 bases between them.

The J gene is TRBJ2-7, the V gene TRBV7-2, with 8 bases aligning to TRBD2. This CDR3 is 15 amino acids long. The junction had 9 bases not matched to a gene; V was cut back by 3 bases and J by 5 bases. Germline V gene lookup returns CDR1 SGHTA and CDR2 FQGNSA. The CDR3 is CASSLNRGGRNEQYF. The CDR3 DNA follows: TGTGCCAGCAGCTTGAACCGGGGGGGTCGAAACGAGCAGTACTTC.

The V and J genes are TRBV7-8 and TRBJ2-1; a weak D match, TRBD2 (5 bases). With 5 bases removed from V and 10 bases from J, the gap between germline ends came to 12 bases. The CDR3 is 12 amino acids. The germline V gene has CDR1 SGHVS and CDR2 FQNEAQ. CDR3: CASSPRGGEQFF. CDR3 bases: TGTGCCAGCAGCCCCCGAGGCGGGGAGCAGTTCTTC. Variable domain in full (rest from reference TRBV7-8 and TRBJ2-1): GAGVSQSPRYKVAKRGQDVALRCDPISGHVSLFWYQQALGQGPEFLTYFQNEAQLDKSGLPSDRFFAERPEGSVSTLKIQRTQQEDSAVYLCASSPRGGEQFFGPGTRLTVL.

This clone appeared a few times. The chain combines TRBV6-5 with TRBJ1-2; 7 nucleotides line up with TRBD1. The CDR3 has 12 residues. Trimming took 5 bases from V and 7 from J; bases not matched to a gene: 4. The germline V gene has CDR1 MNHEY and CDR2 SVGAGI. In nucleotides, the CDR3 is TGTGCCAGCAGTCGACAGGGCTCTGGCTACACCTTC. This encodes CASSRQGSGYTF.

This chain joins TRBV5-1 and TRBJ2-7; maybe TRBD2 (6 bases). V lost 4 bases and J lost 6, with 17 bases in between. The CDR3 runs to 14 residues. Germline V CDR1 and CDR2: SGHRS, YFSETQ. The CDR3 loop is CASSPGTPQSEQYF. The CDR3 region has the DNA TGCGCCAGCAGCCCCGGGACTCCCCAGAGCGAGCAGTACTTC. Complete variable domain (other parts from reference TRBV5-1 and TRBJ2-7): KAGVTQTPRYLIKTRGQQVTLSCSPISGHRSVSWYQQTPGQGLQFLFEYFSETQRNKGNFPGRFSGRQFSNSRSEMNVSTLELGDSALYLCASSPGTPQSEQYFGPGTRLTVT.

The chain couples TRBV5-1 to TRBJ2-6; tentatively, D is TRBD1 (6 bases). Trimming took 0 bases from V and 4 from J, leaving 8 bases between them. The germline V gene has CDR1 SGHRS and CDR2 YFSETQ. The CDR3 totals 15 residues. The CDR3 DNA follows: TGCGCCAGCAGCTTGGCAGGGGTCGGGGCCAACGTCCTGACTTTC. This sequence encodes CASSLAGVGANVLTF. Complete variable domain (other parts from reference TRBV5-1 and TRBJ2-6): KAGVTQTPRYLIKTRGQQVTLSCSPISGHRSVSWYQQTPGQGLQFLFEYFSETQRNKGNFPGRFSGRQFSNSRSEMNVSTLELGDSALYLCASSLAGVGANVLTFGAGSRLTVL.

This chain connects TRBV6-5 to TRBJ2-7; D perhaps matches TRBD1 (5 bases). V was cut by 8 bases and J by 3 bases, with 14 bases left in between. Germline CDR1 and CDR2: MNHEY and SVGAGI. The length of the CDR3 is 13 residues. CDR3 DNA sequence: TGTGCCAGCGCAAAAGGGGCGAACTACGAGCAGTACTTC. Residues: CASAKGANYEQYF.

This chain joins TRBV3-1 (or the pseudogene TRBV3-2) and TRBJ1-1; weak D call: TRBD1 (5 bases). CDR1 is LGHDT and CDR2 is YNNKEL in the germline V gene (reference sequence). The CDR3 runs to 13 residues. V lost 4 bases and J lost 8, with 14 bases in between. The CDR3 spells CASSPFNGAEAFF. In DNA, the CDR3 is TGTGCCAGCAGCCCATTTAATGGGGCCGAAGCTTTCTTT.

The V and J genes are TRBV6-1 and TRBJ1-2; D may be TRBD1 (5 bases). The CDR3 is 14 amino acids. V lost 0 bases to trimming and J lost 7 bases, with 12 bases between them. Germline CDR1 MNHNS, CDR2 SASEGT. The CDR3 DNA follows: TGTGCCAGCAGTGAAGCCCAGGGAATATCTGGCTACACCTTC. This gives the protein CASSEAQGISGYTF.

CDR3 DNA sequence: TGTGCCACGGAAGGGACAGGGGTGAGCGAGCAGTACTTC. Encoded protein: CATEGTGVSEQYF. The gene calls are TRBV6-5 and TRBJ2-7; 10 bases fit TRBD1. The germline V gene has CDR1 MNHEY and CDR2 SVGAGI. V lost 10 bases, J lost 6 bases, and 9 bases stayed unmatched. The CDR3 consists of 13 residues.

This clone was picked up one time. In DNA, the CDR3 is TGTGCCAGCAGCGTAGAGCTGGGGGCCCAAGAGACCCAGTACTTC. Its protein product is CASSVELGAQETQYF. The chain has TRBV9 and TRBJ2-5, with a weak D call TRBD1 (6 bases). The CDR3 contains 15 residues. Per the germline V gene, CDR1 is SGDLS and CDR2 is YYNGEE. Deletions cut 0 bases from V and 1 base from J, with 10 bases between.

This chain uses TRBV2 with TRBJ1-2, with a possible D match to TRBD1 (6 bases). V gave up 5 bases and J gave up 8 bases, with 18 bases separating them. CDR3 size: 14 residues. The germline CDR1 and CDR2 sequences are SNHLY and FYNNEI. In DNA form, the CDR3 reads TGTGCCAGCAGTTTCGATAGGACAGCCGCGGGCTACACCTTC. It translates to CASSFDRTAAGYTF. Full variable domain (missing parts from reference TRBV2 and TRBJ1-2): EPEVTQTPSHQVTQMGQEVILRCVPISNHLYFYWYRQILGQKVEFLVSFYNNEISEKSEIFDDQFSVERPDGSNFTLKIRSTKLEDSAMYFCASSFDRTAAGYTFGSGTRLTVV.

This chain connects TRBV5-6 to TRBJ2-3; D is perhaps TRBD2 (6 bases). V was clipped by 6 bases and J by 4 bases, with 21 bases between them. Germline V gene sequence: CDR1 SGHDT, CDR2 YYEEEE. The CDR3 runs to 16 residues. The DNA of the CDR3 is TGTGCCAGCAACCCGGAACGGGGGATCGGGGCAGATACGCAGTATTTT. Amino acid sequence: CASNPERGIGADTQYF.

This chain links TRBV6-5 with TRBJ2-7; the D gene is possibly TRBD1 (6 bases). CDR3 length: 15 residues. Between the trimmed V and J ends, which lost 5 bases and 0 bases, there was a span of 14 bases. The germline V gene encodes CDR1 MNHEY and CDR2 SVGAGI. CDR3: CASSPNDRNSYEQYF. The CDR3 DNA reads as TGTGCCAGCAGTCCAAACGACAGGAACTCCTACGAGCAGTACTTC.

The V gene is TRBV5-1, the J gene TRBJ2-5, with D possibly matching TRBD2 (6 bases). CDR3 size: 14 residues. The V gene's germline CDR1 is SGHRS and CDR2 YFSETQ. V dropped 0 bases and J dropped 7 bases, with 13 bases sitting between them. This CDR3 reads CASSLDSRGGTQYF. The CDR3 DNA sequence: TGCGCCAGCAGCTTGGACTCTCGGGGAGGGACCCAGTACTTC.

This clone occurred a few times. The V gene is TRBV6-1, the J gene TRBJ2-1; tentatively, D is TRBD2 (6 bases). This CDR3 has 16 residues. Trimming took off 6 bases at V and 5 bases at J, with 20 bases between the two ends. CDR1 and CDR2 from the germline V gene are MNHNS and SASEGT. The chain's CDR3 is CASSELWGTLNNEQFF. CDR3 nucleotide sequence: TGTGCCAGCAGCGAATTGTGGGGGACTTTGAACAATGAGCAGTTCTTC.